These 26 T cell receptor beta chains came from one sample sequenced in a study of cytomegalovirus exposure and HLA in healthy donors. The primer mix had 60 Vbeta and 13 Jbeta primers. The method was immunoSEQ multiplex PCR; TCRdb's version includes in-frame clones alone and lacks a portion of them. The sample lists around 250,000 clones, about 81% occurring once. The sample consisted of PBMCs. All receptors derive from a woman in her fifties or sixties in good health and CMV-seropositive.

This clone was recorded once. The rearrangement links TRBV7-2 to TRBJ1-2; D possibly corresponds to TRBD1 (5 bases). V was shortened by 6 bases and J by 0 bases, with 11 bases between the two germline ends. This CDR3 spans 14 amino acids. Germline loops: CDR1 SGHTA, CDR2 FQGNSA. In DNA, the CDR3 is TGTGCCAGCAGTTACGGGGGGACTAACTATGGCTACACCTTC. It is translated as CASSYGGTNYGYTF.

V is TRBV11-2 and J is TRBJ2-1, with a tentative D call TRBD2 (6 bases). V gave up 4 bases and J gave up 5 bases, with 12 bases separating them. CDR3 length equals 14 residues. Germline-derived CDR1 and CDR2 are SGHAT and FQNNGV. The CDR3 coding sequence is TGTGCCAGCAGCTCCGGGACTTCCCACAATGAGCAGTTCTTC. As protein: CASSSGTSHNEQFF.

The rearrangement links TRBV2 to TRBJ2-7, with D perhaps TRBD2 (5 bases). In germline, CDR1 is SNHLY, CDR2 FYNNEI. V was cut by 7 bases and J by 3 bases, with 13 bases left in between. This CDR3 has 13 residues. CDR3 DNA: TGTGCCAGCACTAAGGACTTACTCTACGAGCAGTACTTC. It translates to CASTKDLLYEQYF.

CDR3 sequence: CASSTRTGGLADTQYF. The DNA of the CDR3 is TGTGCCAGCAGTACCCGGACAGGGGGGTTGGCAGATACGCAGTATTTT. The gene calls are TRBV28 and TRBJ2-3; 10 positions match TRBD1. In germline, CDR1 is MDHEN, CDR2 SYDVKM. V trimming: 5 bases; J trimming: 4 bases; junction bases outside the gene matches: 9. The CDR3 is 16 residues long.

The V gene is TRBV7-3, the J gene TRBJ1-2, with 8 bases identical to TRBD1. The CDR3 length is 13 residues. Per the germline V gene, CDR1 is SGHTA and CDR2 is FQGTGA. After removal of 4 bases from V and 7 bases from J, the junction contained 5 bases not matched to a gene. The CDR3 DNA is TGTGCCAGCAGCTCCGACAGGGGTGGTGGCTACACCTTC. Its translation: CASSSDRGGGYTF. The full variable domain, with the rest looked up from reference TRBV7-3 and TRBJ1-2, is GAGVSQTPSNKVTEKGKYVELRCDPISGHTALYWYRQSLGQGPEFLIYFQGTGAADDSGLPNDRFFAVRPEGSVSTLKIQRTERGDSAVYLCASSSDRGGGYTFGSGTRLTVV.

The genes are TRBV6-6 and TRBJ2-7; 7 positions match TRBD1. Germline assignment: CDR1 MNHNY and CDR2 SVGAGI (reference sequence). The ends lost 2 bases at V and 4 bases at J; junction bases unmatched: 5. The CDR3 contains 14 residues. CDR3 in DNA: TGTGCCAGCAGTTACCCAGGGGGTGGGTACGAGCAGTACTTC. Its translation: CASSYPGGGYEQYF.

This chain connects TRBV5-1 to TRBJ2-7, with D tentatively TRBD2 (5 bases). Trimming removed 0 bases from V and 9 bases from J, with 10 bases in between. CDR1 is SGHRS and CDR2 is YFSETQ in the germline V gene. The CDR3 has 12 residues. In DNA form, the CDR3 reads TGCGCCAGCAGCTTGGGAGGGAAGATGCAGTACTTC. Protein product: CASSLGGKMQYF.

This chain links TRBV9 with TRBJ2-1; possibly TRBD2 for D (5 bases). Germline loops: CDR1 SGDLS, CDR2 YYNGEE. The V end was cut by 4 bases, the J end by 0 bases, with 14 bases between. This CDR3 comprises 16 residues. The DNA of the CDR3 is TGTGCCAGCAGCCCCTCGAGCGGATTCTCCTACAATGAGCAGTTCTTC. Translating gives CASSPSSGFSYNEQFF.

The rearrangement links TRBV5-1 to TRBJ2-1, with TRBD2 identical over 11 bases. Germline V gives CDR1 SGHRS, CDR2 YFSETQ. This CDR3 has 15 amino acids. Trimming cost V 2 bases and J 6 bases; bases outside gene matches: 4. CDR3 residues: CASSFTSGRINEQFF. In nucleotides, the CDR3 is TGCGCCAGCAGCTTTACTAGCGGGAGAATCAATGAGCAGTTCTTC.

This clone appeared a single time. The CDR3 nucleotides read TGCAGCCTCGTCGGGGATAGCTCCTACAATGAGCAGTTCTTC. Protein sequence: CSLVGDSSYNEQFF. The V call is TRBV29-1, the J call TRBJ2-1, with a possible D match to TRBD2 (5 bases). Trimming pared 8 bases from V and 0 bases from J, leaving 14 bases between. The V gene's germline CDR1 is SQVTM and CDR2 ANQGSEA. The CDR3 has 14 amino acids.

This clone was counted only a few times. The same CDR3 is also encoded by other DNA sequences in this sample. The chain uses TRBV19 and TRBJ1-5, with 7 bases lining up with TRBD1. The CDR3 totals 12 residues. Losses at the gene ends were 9 bases for V and 4 bases for J; bases not matched to a gene: 3. CDR1 and CDR2 from the germline V gene are LNHDA and SQIVND (reference sequence). This chain's CDR3 is CASKQGNQPQHF. CDR3 in DNA: TGTGCCAGCAAACAGGGGAATCAGCCCCAGCATTTT.

This clone was recorded once. V gene TRBV5-1 combines with J gene TRBJ2-7; TRBD2 agrees at 8 bases. The J segment lost 3 bases and the V segment lost 0 bases, leaving 5 bases of the junction unmatched. This CDR3 is 15 amino acids long. Germline lookup yields CDR1 SGHRS and CDR2 YFSETQ. CDR3 amino acids: CASSLETSGYYEQYF. The CDR3, as DNA: TGCGCCAGCAGCTTGGAAACTAGCGGTTACTACGAGCAGTACTTC.

As DNA, the CDR3 is TGCGCCAGCGTCTGGGGGGAGGTCGGCACAGATACGCAGTATTTT. The encoded protein is CASVWGEVGTDTQYF. The chain links TRBV5-1 to TRBJ2-3; possible D gene TRBD2, 6 bases. V shed 7 bases and J shed 1 base, with 16 bases lying between them. Germline V gives CDR1 SGHRS, CDR2 YFSETQ. There are 15 residues in the CDR3.

In this sample, this clone turned up once. The V call is TRBV6-5, the J call TRBJ2-7; 13 bases line up with TRBD2. V shed 5 bases, J shed 7 bases, and the junction held 8 bases outside the gene matches. Germline lookup yields CDR1 MNHEY and CDR2 SVGAGI. CDR3 length: 15 residues. DNA of the CDR3: TGTGCCAGCAGTCCAACTAGCGGGAGGGCCTGGGAGCAGTACTTC. The encoded protein is CASSPTSGRAWEQYF.

V and J are TRBV14 and TRBJ1-1; weak D call: TRBD1 (5 bases). The germline V gene has CDR1 SGHDN and CDR2 FVKESK. The length of the CDR3 is 15 residues. V was trimmed by 0 bases and J by 3 bases, leaving 11 bases between them. This chain's CDR3 is CASSQEGGTDTEAFF. CDR3 nucleotides: TGTGCCAGCAGCCAAGAAGGCGGGACTGACACTGAAGCTTTCTTT.

As DNA, the CDR3 is TGCGCCAGCAGCCTGAGAGTGGGTAGCGGCCTCTACAATGAGCAGTTCTTC. It translates to CASSLRVGSGLYNEQFF. The chain recombines TRBV5-1 with TRBJ2-1, with a weak D call TRBD2 (6 bases). Germline V gives CDR1 SGHRS, CDR2 YFSETQ. CDR3 size: 17 residues. The V and J ends lost 4 bases and 3 bases respectively, with 20 bases between them.

V usage is TRBV19 and J usage is TRBJ2-7, with unresolved D. Germline CDR1 is LNHDA and CDR2 is SQIVND (reference sequence). V lost 6 bases and J 2 bases, leaving 11 bases between the germline ends. CDR3 length equals 13 residues. The CDR3 DNA sequence: TGTGCCAGTAGCGTTGCACGGGCCTACGAGCAGTACTTC. It specifies CASSVARAYEQYF.

In this sample, this clone turned up a few times. The rearrangement links TRBV20-1 to TRBJ1-2; the match to TRBD1 covers 9 bases. Looked up from germline, CDR1 is DFQATT and CDR2 is SNEGSKA (reference sequence). After removal of 5 bases from V and 7 bases from J, the junction contained 2 bases not matched to a gene. The length of the CDR3 is 11 residues. CDR3 loop: CSAWTGAGYTF. The CDR3 DNA follows: TGCAGTGCTTGGACAGGGGCTGGCTACACCTTC.

The chain carries TRBV6-5 and TRBJ2-2; 9 bases align to TRBD2. Trimming cost V 2 bases and J 4 bases; bases outside gene matches: 5. This CDR3 contains 16 residues. Germline loops: CDR1 MNHEY, CDR2 SVGAGI. The CDR3 DNA reads as TGTGCCAGCAGTTACATAGCGGGAGTAACCACCGGGGAGCTGTTTTTT. Translating it yields CASSYIAGVTTGELFF.

Here the CDR3 reads CASSLITYEQYF. DNA for the CDR3: TGTGCCAGCAGCTTGATTACCTACGAGCAGTACTTC. The chain uses TRBV5-6 and TRBJ2-7; D unclear. Trimming took off 1 base at V and 2 bases at J, with 4 bases between the two ends. CDR1 and CDR2 from the germline V gene are SGHDT and YYEEEE. The CDR3 runs 12 residues. The full variable domain, its missing parts supplied by reference TRBV5-6 and TRBJ2-7, is DAGVTQSPTHLIKTRGQQVTLRCSPKSGHDTVSWYQQALGQGPQFIFQYYEEEERQRGNFPDRFSGHQFPNYSSELNVNALLLGDSALYLCASSLITYEQYFGPGTRLTVT.

The chain's CDR3 is CAISAGSVGEKLFF. The CDR3 nucleotides read TGTGCCATATCGGCGGGCTCGGTTGGGGAAAAACTGTTTTTT. The chain links TRBV6-1 to TRBJ1-4; no clear D. The CDR3 has 14 amino acids. V was trimmed by 10 bases and J by 8 bases, leaving 20 bases between them. Germline V gene lookup returns CDR1 MNHNS and CDR2 SASEGT.

The chain recombines TRBV4-1 with TRBJ2-7; 9 bases are shared with TRBD2. Germline CDR1 and CDR2: MGHRA and YSYEKL. Trimming cost V 2 bases and J 0 bases; bases outside gene matches: 5. The CDR3 has 16 amino acids. The CDR3 DNA follows: TGCGCCAGCAGCCAACCTAGAGCGGGAGGCTCCTACGAGCAGTACTTC. The encoded protein is CASSQPRAGGSYEQYF.

This chain links TRBV2 with TRBJ1-2; D may be TRBD1 (5 bases). The CDR3 extends over 14 amino acids. Trimming stripped 6 bases from V and 8 bases from J, with 19 bases between. Germline-derived CDR1 and CDR2 are SNHLY and FYNNEI. CDR3 DNA sequence: TGTGCCAGCAGATTGGGGCGCGTCCCTGTCGGCTACACCTTC. Its translation is CASRLGRVPVGYTF.

This clone has only a few counts. The V and J genes are TRBV19 and TRBJ2-7; D gene ambiguous. Germline assignment: CDR1 LNHDA and CDR2 SQIVND (reference sequence). Trimming took 6 bases from V and 0 from J, leaving 15 bases between them. The CDR3 covers 15 residues. CDR3 region: CASSPNWAGSYEQYF. DNA of the CDR3: TGTGCCAGTAGCCCAAACTGGGCCGGCTCCTACGAGCAGTACTTC.

This clone was detected only a few times. The rearrangement joins TRBV5-1 to TRBJ2-2; 15 nucleotides agree with TRBD2. Germline V CDR1 and CDR2: SGHRS, YFSETQ. The CDR3 covers 18 residues. V lost 0 bases and J lost 8; bases outside the gene matches: 8. The chain's CDR3 is CASSLDRTSGRAAGELFF. The CDR3 DNA reads as TGCGCCAGCAGCTTGGATCGGACTAGCGGGAGGGCCGCTGGGGAGCTGTTTTTT. Full variable domain (missing parts from reference TRBV5-1 and TRBJ2-2): KAGVTQTPRYLIKTRGQQVTLSCSPISGHRSVSWYQQTPGQGLQFLFEYFSETQRNKGNFPGRFSGRQFSNSRSEMNVSTLELGDSALYLCASSLDRTSGRAAGELFFGEGSRLTVL.

This rearrangement joins TRBV28 to TRBJ2-7; D possibly corresponds to TRBD1 (6 bases). The germline V gene encodes CDR1 MDHEN and CDR2 SYDVKM. There are 12 residues in the CDR3. The V end was cut by 6 bases, the J end by 8 bases, with 14 bases between. The CDR3 region is CASRTGPGQQYF. The CDR3 coding sequence is TGTGCCAGCAGGACAGGTCCTGGACAGCAGTACTTC.